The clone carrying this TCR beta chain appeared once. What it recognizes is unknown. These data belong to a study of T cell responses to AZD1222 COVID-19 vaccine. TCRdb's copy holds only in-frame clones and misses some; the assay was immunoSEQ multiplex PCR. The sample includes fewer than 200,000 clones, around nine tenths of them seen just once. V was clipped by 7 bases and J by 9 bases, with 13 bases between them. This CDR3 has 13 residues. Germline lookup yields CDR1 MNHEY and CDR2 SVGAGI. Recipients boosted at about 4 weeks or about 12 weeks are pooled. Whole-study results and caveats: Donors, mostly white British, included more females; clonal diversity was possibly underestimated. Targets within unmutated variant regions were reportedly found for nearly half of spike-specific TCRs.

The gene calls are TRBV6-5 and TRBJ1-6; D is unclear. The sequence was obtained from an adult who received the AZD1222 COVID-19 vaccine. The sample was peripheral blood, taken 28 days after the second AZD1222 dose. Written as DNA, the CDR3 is TGTGCCAGCAAAGGAGTCGATATTTCACCCCTCCACTTT. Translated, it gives CASKGVDISPLHF.